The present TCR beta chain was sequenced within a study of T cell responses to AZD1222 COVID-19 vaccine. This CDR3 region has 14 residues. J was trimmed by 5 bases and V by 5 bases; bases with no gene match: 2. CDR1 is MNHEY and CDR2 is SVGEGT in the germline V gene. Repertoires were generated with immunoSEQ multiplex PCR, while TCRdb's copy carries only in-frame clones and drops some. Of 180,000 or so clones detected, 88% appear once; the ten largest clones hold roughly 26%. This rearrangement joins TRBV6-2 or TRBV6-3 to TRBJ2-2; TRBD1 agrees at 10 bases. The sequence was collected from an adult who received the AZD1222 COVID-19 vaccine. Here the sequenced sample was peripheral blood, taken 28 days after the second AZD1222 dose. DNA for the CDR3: TGTGCCAGCAGTATGGACAGGGGGACCGGGGAGCTGTTTTTT. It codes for CASSMDRGTGELFF.